The 13 T cell receptor delta chains presented below share a single source sample, sequenced in a study of delta chains in infants with herpesvirus infections. Gamma-chain- and delta-chain-specific primers converted PBMC RNA into TCR cDNA. TCRdb reprocessed the RT-PCR reads through CATT. This sample has about 630 delta-chain clones, with more than 2.5% found just once. The specimen was peripheral blood, collected at time point 3 of longitudinal follow-up. The receptors were sampled from a human donor who was a Ugandan infant, either HIV-exposed or HIV-unexposed (not recorded which).

By frequency in the sample, this clone is medium-sized (0.01 to 0.1%). The rearrangement joins TRDV1 to TRDJ1; tentative D call: TRDD2 (6 bases). V was cut by 2 bases and J by 0 bases, with 22 bases left in between. Germline CDR1 TSWWSYY, CDR2 QGS. This CDR3 has 19 residues. The CDR3 sequence: CALGELGVPSYEYTDKLIF. The DNA of the CDR3 is TGTGCTCTTGGGGAATTAGGAGTTCCCTCCTACGAGTACACCGATAAACTCATCTTT.

Comment on this clone: A far larger clone lies a single base away; this is likely a read error. The chain combines TRDV1 with TRDJ1; maybe TRDD2 (6 bases). This CDR3 comprises 17 residues. Germline V gene lookup returns CDR1 TSWWSYY and CDR2 QGS. The CDR3 DNA follows: TGTGCTCTTGTGGAAGAAAAACCTTCCCTGTACACCGATAAACTCATCTTT. Translation gives CALVEEKPSLYTDKLIF.

A remark on this clone: With a much larger clone just one base away, this may be a read error. V is TRDV1 and J is TRDJ1; 13 nucleotides agree with TRDD3. This CDR3 contains 23 residues. Looked up from germline, CDR1 is TSWWSYY and CDR2 is QGS. CDR3 amino acids: CALRDSFCGDLYWGIRRADKLIF. The CDR3, as DNA: TGTGCTCTTAGGGATTCATTCTGCGGGGACCTCTACTGGGGGATACGAAGGGCCGATAAACTCATCTTT.

About this clone: One base separates it from a far larger clone, so it is likely a read error. Other DNA sequences in the same sample also yield this CDR3. The chain joins TRDV1 to TRDJ1, with TRDD3 identical over 8 bases. This CDR3 is 21 amino acids long. CDR1 and CDR2 (germline): TSWWSYY, QGS. CDR3 amino acids: CALGEVSRWAYGIRGGDKLIF. For the CDR3, the DNA is TGCGCTCTTGGGGAAGTAAGTAGATGGGCCTACGGGATACGCGGAGGCGATAAACTCATCTTT.

Only a few counts were recorded for this clone. A much larger clone differs by one base, so this may be a read error. This specimen includes other DNA sequences encoding the same CDR3. The chain links TRDV1 to TRDJ1; TRDD3 agrees at 10 bases. CDR1 is TSWWSYY and CDR2 is QGS in the germline V gene. The CDR3 loop spans 14 amino acids. Trimming removed 8 bases from V and 1 base from J; junction bases left unmatched: 4. As DNA, the CDR3 is TGTGCTCTTCTTGGGGGATACCGCACCGATAAACTCATCTTT. As protein: CALLGGYRTDKLIF.

This clone is termed large (0.1 to 1%). This sample includes further DNA sequences coding for the same CDR3. The rearrangement joins TRDV1 to TRDJ1, with a possible D match to TRDD3 (6 bases). This CDR3 region has 15 residues. Germline V gives CDR1 TSWWSYY, CDR2 QGS. The V and J ends lost 1 base and 12 bases respectively, with 21 bases between them. For the CDR3, the DNA is TGTGCTCTTGGGGAACCACCGTGGCGGGATGGGGGGATCATCTTT. It is translated as CALGEPPWRDGGIIF.

As to this clone: Given a far larger clone just one base away, this is likely a sequencing read error. This chain links TRDV1 with TRDJ1; 8 bases align to TRDD3. CDR1 is TSWWSYY, CDR2 QGS, per germline. The V gene end was trimmed by 4 bases and the J gene end by 0 bases; junction bases not matched to a gene: 31. The CDR3 runs 24 residues. CDR3 sequence reads: CALGGCRTYGPLCGIRWDTDKLIF. As DNA, the CDR3 is TGTGCTCTTGGGGGCTGTAGAACCTACGGTCCCCTTTGTGGGATACGCTGGGACACCGATAAACTCATCTTT.

Points on this clone: This sequence may be a read error, since a much larger clone differs from it by one base. The chain recombines TRDV1 with TRDJ1, with TRDD3 identical over 10 bases. Germline V gene sequence: CDR1 TSWWSYY, CDR2 QGS. CDR3 length equals 15 residues. Losses at the gene ends were 7 bases for V and 3 bases for J; bases not matched to a gene: 8. The CDR3 DNA reads as TGTGCTCTTGATATTGGGGGATACACTCCCGATAAACTCATCTTT. This translates into CALDIGGYTPDKLIF.

Only a few counts were recorded for this clone. The protein recorded in TCRdb matches a much larger clone and deviates from this DNA's translation at residue 21, suggesting a read error; the protein here is obtained by translating the DNA. DNA for the CDR3: TGTGCTCTTGGGGAAGAATCCCGCCTTCCTACTCAACTGGGGGATATAGATTTGAAAAAGGAACTCATCTTT. It encodes CALGEESRLPTQLGDIDLKKELIF. The V call is TRDV1, the J call TRDJ1; 11 positions match TRDD3. This CDR3 is built from 24 residues. After removal of 2 bases from V and 9 bases from J, the junction contained 35 bases not matched to a gene. The germline CDR1 and CDR2 sequences are TSWWSYY and QGS.

This clone was detected a few times. A much larger clone differs by one base, so this may be a read error. The sample contains more than one DNA sequence encoding this CDR3. The chain uses TRAV23/DV6 and TRDJ1; 9 bases map to TRDD3. The germline CDR1 and CDR2 sequences are NTAFDY and IRPDVSE (reference sequence). This CDR3 is built from 22 residues. CDR3 DNA: TGTGCTGTGAGACGCGAGCCTTCCTTCAGTTTTCTTCTGACTGGGGGACCTCAAAAACTCATCTTT. This codes for CAVRREPSFSFLLTGGPQKLIF.

This clone was seen a few times. The protein TCRdb lists belongs to a much larger clone and differs from this DNA's translation at residue 13, which points to a read error; the protein shown is made from the DNA. This chain uses TRDV1 with TRDJ1; 11 bases agree with TRDD3. The junction had 16 bases not matched to a gene; V was cut back by 0 bases and J by 1 base. The CDR3 has 21 residues. Per germline, CDR1 TSWWSYY and CDR2 QGS. Written as DNA, the CDR3 is TGTGCTCTTGGGGAACTCTGGGGCGTACTGGGGGATATGCGAGGCACCGATAAACTCATCTTT. This gives the protein CALGELWGVLGDMRGTDKLIF.

With respect to this clone: The likely explanation is a read error, given a far larger clone one base away. The chain carries TRDV1 and TRDJ1; 10 bases are a match to TRDD3. The CDR3 consists of 23 residues. Germline V gene data show CDR1 as TSWWSYY and CDR2 as QGS. The CDR3 sequence: CALGELIRRGPLIGTGGSDRLIF. CDR3 DNA sequence: TGTGCTCTTGGGGAACTCATTAGGAGAGGGCCCCTCATCGGTACTGGGGGATCGGATAGACTCATCTTT.

Judged by abundance, this clone is large (0.1 to 1%). The chain employs TRDV1 and TRDJ1, with 9 positions matching TRDD3. CDR1 and CDR2 from the germline V gene are TSWWSYY and QGS. J gave up 0 bases and V 5 bases, and 16 bases lay outside the gene matches. The length of the CDR3 is 19 residues. As DNA, the CDR3 is TGTGCTCTTGGGCATACGATCCTCGTACTGGGGGACTACACCGATAAACTCATCTTT. It codes for CALGHTILVLGDYTDKLIF.